Below, one T cell receptor beta chain is given with its context. A multiplex PCR was run with 60 Vbeta primers and 13 Jbeta primers. Profiling relied on immunoSEQ multiplex PCR, and the TCRdb table lists in-frame clones only, not all of them. This sample has fewer than 250,000 clones, with 70% to 80% found just once. These data originate in a study of cytomegalovirus exposure and HLA in healthy donors. The CDR3 contains 13 residues. V lost 10 bases, J lost 6 bases, and 16 bases lay in between. Germline V gene sequence: CDR1 MNHNS, CDR2 SASEGT. Sequences were obtained from PBMCs. The source is a woman in her 50s in good health and CMV-seronegative. The genes are TRBV6-1 and TRBJ2-1; D perhaps matches TRBD2 (5 bases). This CDR3 reads CATRGPGINEQFF. The CDR3 coding sequence is TGTGCCACCCGGGGTCCCGGAATCAATGAGCAGTTCTTC.